Listed below are T cell receptor beta chains from one sample, sequenced in a study of T cell changes during pregnancy in multiple sclerosis. The repertoire was sequenced with immunoSEQ multiplex PCR; TCRdb's copy has only in-frame clones and lacks some. In the table there are about 130,000 clones, 95% to 98% of which are singletons. The specimen comprised peripheral blood, sampled after pregnancy. These receptors originate from a female donor with multiple sclerosis, enrolled in a pregnancy study. Each CDR3 is given with its conserved first and last residue. D genes are given only for firm matches. Where a row states a size, it is once, few, many or the class of an expanded clone; other rows omit it.

j_call d_call clone_size v_call cdr3_aa cdr3_nt
TRBJ2-7 TRBD1 NA TRBV4-3 CASSQDPTRGEQYF TGCGCCAGCAGCCAAGATCCGACCAGGGGGGAGCAGTACTTC
TRBJ2-4 NA NA TRBV7-2 CASSLAREYRNIQYF TGTGCCAGCAGCTTAGCGCGCGAATATCGGAACATTCAGTACTTC
TRBJ2-7 TRBD2 NA TRBV10-3 CAISDAGGKGDEQYF TGTGCCATCAGTGACGCGGGAGGAAAAGGGGACGAGCAGTACTTC
TRBJ1-2 NA NA TRBV21-1 CASSLGQGRGYTF TGTGCCAGCAGTTTGGGACAGGGACGTGGCTACACCTTC
TRBJ1-4 NA NA TRBV27 CASSLGIPATNEKLFF TGTGCCAGCAGCCTGGGCATCCCTGCAACTAATGAAAAACTGTTTTTT
TRBJ2-3 TRBD2 NA TRBV18 CASSPLHASGNVADTQYF TGTGCCAGCTCACCACTCCACGCTAGCGGGAATGTCGCAGATACGCAGTATTTT
TRBJ2-1 NA NA TRBV5-1 CASSLQGGSYNEQFF TGCGCCAGCAGCTTGCAAGGAGGCTCCTACAATGAGCAGTTCTTC
TRBJ2-4 NA once TRBV6-5 CATKKQPNIQYF TGTGCCACCAAAAAACAGCCGAACATTCAGTACTTC
TRBJ2-7 NA NA TRBV2 CASSEDRLAYEQYF TGTGCCAGCAGTGAAGACAGGCTAGCCTACGAGCAGTACTTC
TRBJ2-1 TRBD2 NA TRBV5-1 CASSSGLAGGGIHNEQFF TGCGCCAGCAGCTCCGGACTAGCGGGAGGGGGGATCCACAATGAGCAGTTCTTC
TRBJ2-3 TRBD2 NA TRBV19 CASSELGTSGTARGTQYF TGTGCCAGTAGTGAACTCGGGACTAGCGGGACCGCGCGGGGTACGCAGTATTTT
TRBJ2-7 NA NA TRBV27 CASSLGRTLEQYF TGTGCCAGCAGTTTAGGGAGAACGTTGGAGCAGTACTTC
TRBJ2-7 TRBD1 once TRBV29-1 CSVDLGTGISYEQYF TGCAGCGTTGATTTAGGGACAGGGATATCCTACGAGCAGTACTTC
TRBJ1-6 TRBD1 NA TRBV2 CATGQGASSPLHF TGTGCCACCGGACAGGGGGCCTCTTCACCCCTCCACTTT